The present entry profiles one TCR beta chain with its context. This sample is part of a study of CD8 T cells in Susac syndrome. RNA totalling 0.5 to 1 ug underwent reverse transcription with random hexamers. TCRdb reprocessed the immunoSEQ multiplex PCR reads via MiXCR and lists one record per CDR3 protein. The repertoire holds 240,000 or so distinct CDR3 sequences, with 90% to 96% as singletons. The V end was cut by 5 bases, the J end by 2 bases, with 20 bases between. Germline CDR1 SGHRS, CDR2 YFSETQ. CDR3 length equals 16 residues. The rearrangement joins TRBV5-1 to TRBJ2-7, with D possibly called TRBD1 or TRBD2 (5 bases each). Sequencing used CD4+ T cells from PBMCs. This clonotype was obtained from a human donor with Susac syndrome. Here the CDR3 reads CASSPGVGQVAYEQYF. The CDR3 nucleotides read TGCGCCAGCAGTCCCGGGGTGGGGCAGGTGGCCTACGAGCAGTACTTC.